This T cell receptor (beta chain) was found in a study of T-cell reconstitution after alpha-beta-depleted transplantation in children. TCRbeta library preparation incorporated unique molecular identifiers. MiXCR, applied by TCRdb to the PCR reads, yields one record per CDR3 protein. The sample has 640,000 or so distinct CDR3 sequences, over 15% seen once. This clonotype was recorded many times. CDR3 length: 11 residues. The germline V gene has CDR1 SQVTM and CDR2 ANQGSEA. Trimming took 8 bases from V and 1 from J, leaving 7 bases between them. The chain combines TRBV29-1 with TRBJ2-3; possible D gene TRBD2, 5 bases. The TCR sequence derives from a human donor who donated a stem cell graft to a child with acute myeloid leukemia. The source was PBMCs from the stem cell graft donor, collected from the stem cell graft. The CDR3 DNA follows: TGCAGCCACGGGGGCACAGATACGCAGTATTTT. It is translated as CSHGGTDTQYF.